This record looks at one TCR beta chain sequence and its context. The clone's antigen remains unknown. Qualities for individual bases were not recorded, and no much larger clone is one base off. The entry originates in a study of blood T cell repertoires in COVID-19 (dated by TCRdb to 2020 to 2021). About the full investigation: Samples covering the acute and convalescent phases of COVID-19 were provided by collaborators in the United States, Italy and Spain. The prospective study material was composed of cDNA or gDNA derived from T cells, B-cell-depleted T cells, or PBMCs. Deeply sampled blood TCRbeta repertoires from subjects exposed to, actively infected with, or recovered from COVID-19 were included in the dataset. The repertoires were made available in a free public database intended to serve as a resource for research on the immune response to SARS-CoV-2. Samples were obtained from the ongoing ImmuneRACE study (first 160 participants) and from about 1,300 subjects provided by 6 global collaborators. Sample metadata almost always included a de-identified subject ID, COVID-19 status, age in years and sex. HLA class I and class II types, where available, came from metadata supplied by the sample provider rather than from assay-based typing. Points the paper makes about the study in general: The amount of clinical and demographic metadata varied by source and participant and was provided uncurated.

In the prospective study, participants were about 18 to 90 years old, resided in under 30 geographic areas of the United States, and were enrolled through a virtual design. In the prospective study, cohorts were assigned on the basis of participant-reported clinical history obtained from a screening survey and a study questionnaire. ImmuneRACE Cohort 3 recovered participants were defined by two consecutive negative NP/OP PCR tests, healthcare professional clearance, or symptom resolution. In the prospective study, whole blood, serum and a nasopharyngeal or oropharyngeal swab were collected from each participant by mobile phlebotomists. Prospective study participants could optionally give additional blood draws and questionnaires over a roughly 2-month period. Blood samples from the prospective study were shipped frozen or at room temperature prior to DNA extraction. TCRbeta CDR3 regions were amplified from genomic DNA using the immunoSEQ Assay, a bias-controlled multiplex PCR. The authors processed their data as follows. Within the assay, amplification of reference gene primers was used to estimate how many nucleated cells each sample contained. To quantify the absolute abundance of each unique TCRbeta CDR3 rearrangement, sequence reads were collapsed and filtered. Productive Simpson clonality was computed per sample as the square root of Simpson's diversity index over productive rearrangements. The source is immuneACCESS, and TCRdb retained only in-frame sequences with V and J called. Part of the clones is not carried over; for the studies checked, unresolved V genes explain less than half of this, and the remainder is unexplained. V, J and clone size are those of that table, while D and trimming were read from the DNA. This sample has about 240,000 clones in its table, and approximately 90% of those were observed once. The leading ten clones occupy 3.5% to 4.5% of the sample.

The sequenced sample consisted of PBMCs or T cells enriched from blood (not recorded which). This receptor was taken from a woman in her thirties who had recovered from COVID-19.

CDR3 region: CASSLNGGQYF. The nucleotide sequence is TGTGCCAGCAGCCTCAACGGGGGCCAGTACTTC. The chain is assembled from TRBV7-8 and TRBJ2-5, and TRBD2 may be the D gene, going by 6 matching bases. There are 11 amino acids in the CDR3, from cysteine to phenylalanine inclusive. The entry retains the CDR3 DNA only, 33 bases that are in frame from base 1. V and J are truncated by 5 bases and 10 bases respectively, leaving an intervening sequence of 11 bases. CDR1 and CDR2 were assigned from the germline V gene as SGHVS and FQNEAQ. Extended through the reference TRBV7-8 and TRBJ2-5 proteins, this CDR3 yields the full variable domain: GAGVSQSPRYKVAKRGQDVALRCDPISGHVSLFWYQQALGQGPEFLTYFQNEAQLDKSGLPSDRFFAERPEGSVSTLKIQRTQQEDSAVYLCASSLNGGQYFGPGTRLLVL.